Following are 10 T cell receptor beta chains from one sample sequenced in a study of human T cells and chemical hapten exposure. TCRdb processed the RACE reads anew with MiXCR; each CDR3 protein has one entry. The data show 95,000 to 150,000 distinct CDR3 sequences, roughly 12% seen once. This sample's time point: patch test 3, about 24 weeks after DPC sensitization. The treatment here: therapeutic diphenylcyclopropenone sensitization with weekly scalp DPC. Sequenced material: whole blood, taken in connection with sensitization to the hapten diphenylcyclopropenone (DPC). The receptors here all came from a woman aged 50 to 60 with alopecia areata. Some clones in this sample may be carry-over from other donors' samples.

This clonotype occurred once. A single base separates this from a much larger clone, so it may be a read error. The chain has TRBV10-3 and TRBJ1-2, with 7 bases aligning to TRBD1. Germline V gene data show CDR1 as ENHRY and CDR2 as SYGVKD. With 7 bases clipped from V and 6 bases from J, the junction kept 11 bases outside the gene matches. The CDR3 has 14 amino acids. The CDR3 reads CAIMGTDRRNGYTF. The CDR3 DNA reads TGTGCCATCATGGGGACAGATCGGAGAAATGGCTACACCTTC.

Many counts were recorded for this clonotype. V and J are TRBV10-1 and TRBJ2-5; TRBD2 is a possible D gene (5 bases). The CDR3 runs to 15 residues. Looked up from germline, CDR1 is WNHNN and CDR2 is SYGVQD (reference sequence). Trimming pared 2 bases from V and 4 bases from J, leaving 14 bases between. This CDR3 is CASSEVLAPRETQYF. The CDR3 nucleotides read TGCGCCAGCAGTGAGGTGCTAGCTCCGCGAGAGACCCAGTACTTC.

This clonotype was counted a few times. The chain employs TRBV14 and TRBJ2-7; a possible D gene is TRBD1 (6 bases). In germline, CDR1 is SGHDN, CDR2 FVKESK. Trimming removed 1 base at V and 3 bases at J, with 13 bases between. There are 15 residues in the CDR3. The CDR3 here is CASSQATGKNYEQYF. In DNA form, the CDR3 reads TGTGCCAGCAGCCAAGCAACAGGGAAGAACTACGAGCAGTACTTC.

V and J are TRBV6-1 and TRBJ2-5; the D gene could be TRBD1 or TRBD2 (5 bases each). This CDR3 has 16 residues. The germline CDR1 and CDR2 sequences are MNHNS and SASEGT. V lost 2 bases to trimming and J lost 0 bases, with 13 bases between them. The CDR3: CASSENLWGNQETQYF. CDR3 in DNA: TGTGCCAGCAGTGAAAATCTTTGGGGGAACCAAGAGACCCAGTACTTC.

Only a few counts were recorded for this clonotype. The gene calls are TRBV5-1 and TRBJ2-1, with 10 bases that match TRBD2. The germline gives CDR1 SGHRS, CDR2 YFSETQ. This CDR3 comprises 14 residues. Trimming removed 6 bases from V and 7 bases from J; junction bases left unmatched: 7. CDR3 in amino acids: CASNQGSGRNEQFF. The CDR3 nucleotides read TGCGCCAGCAACCAAGGTAGCGGGAGGAATGAGCAGTTCTTC.

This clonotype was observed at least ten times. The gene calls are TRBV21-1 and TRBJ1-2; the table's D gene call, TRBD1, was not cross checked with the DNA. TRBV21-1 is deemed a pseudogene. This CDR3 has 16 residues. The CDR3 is CASSKAGQKNNYGYTF. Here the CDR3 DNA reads TGTGCCAGCAGCAAAGCGGGACAGAAAAATAACTATGGCTACACCTTC.

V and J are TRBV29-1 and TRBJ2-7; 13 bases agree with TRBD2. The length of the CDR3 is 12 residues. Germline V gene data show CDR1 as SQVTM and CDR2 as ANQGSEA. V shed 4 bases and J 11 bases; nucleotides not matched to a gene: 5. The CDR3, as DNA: TGCAGCGTTGCAGGACTAGCGGGAGTTGAGTACTTC. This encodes CSVAGLAGVEYF.

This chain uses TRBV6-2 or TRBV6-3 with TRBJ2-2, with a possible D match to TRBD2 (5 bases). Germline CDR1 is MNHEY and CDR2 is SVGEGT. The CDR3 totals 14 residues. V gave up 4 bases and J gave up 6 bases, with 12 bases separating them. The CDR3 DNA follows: TGTGCCAGCAGTTTACTCAAGGGAGCCGGGGAGCTGTTTTTT. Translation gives CASSLLKGAGELFF.

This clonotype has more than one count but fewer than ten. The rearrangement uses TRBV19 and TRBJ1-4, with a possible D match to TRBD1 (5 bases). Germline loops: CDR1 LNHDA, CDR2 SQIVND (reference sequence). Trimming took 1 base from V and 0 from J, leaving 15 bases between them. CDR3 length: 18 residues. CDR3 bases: TGTGCCAGTAGTATAGGTCCACCGGGACCAGCAACTAATGAAAAACTGTTTTTT. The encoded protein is CASSIGPPGPATNEKLFF. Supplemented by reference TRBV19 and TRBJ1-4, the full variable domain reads DGGITQSPKYLFRKEGQNVTLSCEQNLNHDAMYWYRQDPGQGLRLIYYSQIVNDFQKGDIAEGYSVSREKKESFPLTVTSAQKNPTAFYLCASSIGPPGPATNEKLFFGSGTQLSVL.

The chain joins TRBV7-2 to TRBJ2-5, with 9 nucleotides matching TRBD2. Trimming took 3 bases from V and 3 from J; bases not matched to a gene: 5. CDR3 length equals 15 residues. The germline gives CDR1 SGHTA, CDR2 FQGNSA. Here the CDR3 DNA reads TGTGCCAGCAGCTTTACAGCGGGAGGTGAAGAGACCCAGTACTTC. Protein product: CASSFTAGGEETQYF.